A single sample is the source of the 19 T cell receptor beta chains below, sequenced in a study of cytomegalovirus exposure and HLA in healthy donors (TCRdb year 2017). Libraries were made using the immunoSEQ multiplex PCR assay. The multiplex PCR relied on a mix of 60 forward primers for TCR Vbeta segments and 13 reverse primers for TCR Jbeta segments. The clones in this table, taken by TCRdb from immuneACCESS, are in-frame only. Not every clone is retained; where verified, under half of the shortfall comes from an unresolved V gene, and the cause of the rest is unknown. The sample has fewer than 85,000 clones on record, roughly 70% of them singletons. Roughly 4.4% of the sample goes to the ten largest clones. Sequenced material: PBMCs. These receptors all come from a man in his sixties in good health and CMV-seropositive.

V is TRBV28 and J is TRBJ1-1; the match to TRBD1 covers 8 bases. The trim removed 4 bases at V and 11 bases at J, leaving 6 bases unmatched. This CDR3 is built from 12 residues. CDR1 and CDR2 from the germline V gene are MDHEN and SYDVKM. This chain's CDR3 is CASSSPGGAAFF. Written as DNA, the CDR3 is TGTGCCAGCAGTTCGCCAGGGGGCGCCGCTTTCTTT.

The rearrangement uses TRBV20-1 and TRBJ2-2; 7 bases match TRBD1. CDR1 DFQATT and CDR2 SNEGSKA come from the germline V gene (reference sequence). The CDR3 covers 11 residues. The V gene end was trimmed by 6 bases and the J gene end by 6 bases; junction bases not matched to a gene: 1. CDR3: CSAQGAGELFF. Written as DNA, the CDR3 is TGCAGTGCGCAGGGGGCCGGGGAGCTGTTTTTT.

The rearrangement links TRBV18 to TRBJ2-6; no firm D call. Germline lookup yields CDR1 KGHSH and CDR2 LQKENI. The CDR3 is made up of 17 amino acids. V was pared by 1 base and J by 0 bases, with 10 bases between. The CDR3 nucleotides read TGTGCCAGCTCACCACTAGCCGCGGACTCTGGGGCCAACGTCCTGACTTTC. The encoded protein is CASSPLAADSGANVLTF.

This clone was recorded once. The CDR3 loop reads CASSLQENTEAFF. The CDR3 region has the DNA TGCGCCAGCAGCTTACAGGAGAACACTGAAGCTTTCTTT. The chain recombines TRBV5-1 with TRBJ1-1, with a possible D match to TRBD1 (5 bases). In germline, CDR1 is SGHRS, CDR2 YFSETQ. The germline V and J ends were trimmed by 2 bases and 1 base, with 6 bases remaining between them. CDR3 length equals 13 residues.

CDR3: CASSPTILWGYTF. Written as DNA, the CDR3 is TGTGCCAGCAGCCCTACGATCTTATGGGGCTACACCTTC. The chain couples TRBV7-9 to TRBJ1-2; no clear D gene. V gave up 5 bases and J gave up 8 bases, with 15 bases separating them. The germline CDR1 and CDR2 sequences are SEHNR and FQNEAQ (reference sequence). The CDR3 extends over 13 amino acids. The entire variable domain, with the rest obtained from reference TRBV7-9 and TRBJ1-2, is as follows: DTGVSQNPRHKITKRGQNVTFRCDPISEHNRLYWYRQTLGQGPEFLTYFQNEAQLEKSRLLSDRFSAERPKGSFSTLEIQRTEQGDSAMYLCASSPTILWGYTFGSGTRLTVV.

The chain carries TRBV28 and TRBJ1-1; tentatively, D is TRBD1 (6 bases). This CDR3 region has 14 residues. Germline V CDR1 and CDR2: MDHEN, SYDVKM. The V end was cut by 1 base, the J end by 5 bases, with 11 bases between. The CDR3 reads CASSLFGQRTEAFF. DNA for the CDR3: TGTGCCAGCAGTTTATTTGGACAGAGGACTGAAGCTTTCTTT.

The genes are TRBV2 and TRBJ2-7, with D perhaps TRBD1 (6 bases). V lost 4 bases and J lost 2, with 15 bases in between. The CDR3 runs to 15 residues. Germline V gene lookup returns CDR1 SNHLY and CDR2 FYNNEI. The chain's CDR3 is CASSAGQSWTYEQYF. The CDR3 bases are TGTGCCAGCAGTGCCGGACAGAGCTGGACCTACGAGCAGTACTTC.

CDR3 coding DNA: TGTGCCAGCAGCTTATCCCAAGCTAGCGGTTTCTCCTACGAGCAGTACTTC. Protein: CASSLSQASGFSYEQYF. The chain combines TRBV13 with TRBJ2-7; 7 bases map to TRBD2. CDR3 length equals 17 residues. Germline V gives CDR1 PRHDT, CDR2 FYEKMQ (reference sequence). J gave up 0 bases and V 2 bases, and 10 bases lay outside the gene matches.

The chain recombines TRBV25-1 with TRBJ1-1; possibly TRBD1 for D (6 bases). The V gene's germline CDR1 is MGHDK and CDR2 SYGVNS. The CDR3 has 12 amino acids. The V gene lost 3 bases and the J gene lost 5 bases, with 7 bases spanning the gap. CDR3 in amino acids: CASSDRGTEAFF. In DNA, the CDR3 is TGTGCCAGCAGTGACAGGGGTACTGAAGCTTTCTTT.

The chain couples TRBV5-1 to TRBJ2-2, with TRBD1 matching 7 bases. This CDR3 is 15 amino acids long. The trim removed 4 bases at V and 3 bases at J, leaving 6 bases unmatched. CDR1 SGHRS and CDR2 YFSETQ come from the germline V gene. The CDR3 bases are TGCGCCAGCAGCCCAGGGACAGAATACACCGGGGAGCTGTTTTTT. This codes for CASSPGTEYTGELFF. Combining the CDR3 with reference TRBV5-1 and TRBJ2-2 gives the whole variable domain KAGVTQTPRYLIKTRGQQVTLSCSPISGHRSVSWYQQTPGQGLQFLFEYFSETQRNKGNFPGRFSGRQFSNSRSEMNVSTLELGDSALYLCASSPGTEYTGELFFGEGSRLTVL.

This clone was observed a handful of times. The CDR3 spells CASRSRGRSNYGYTF. DNA for the CDR3: TGTGCCAGCAGGTCCAGAGGGAGAAGTAACTATGGCTACACCTTC. The genes are TRBV5-6 and TRBJ1-2; D gene unclear. Trimming pared 5 bases from V and 1 base from J, leaving 15 bases between. This CDR3 has 15 residues. Per the germline V gene, CDR1 is SGHDT and CDR2 is YYEEEE.

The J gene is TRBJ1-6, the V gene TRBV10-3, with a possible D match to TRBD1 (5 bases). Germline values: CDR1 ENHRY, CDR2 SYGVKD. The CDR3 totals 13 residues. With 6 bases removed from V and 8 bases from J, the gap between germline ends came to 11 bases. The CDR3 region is CAIRGGSDSPLHF. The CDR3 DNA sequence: TGTGCCATCAGGGGGGGGTCAGATTCACCCCTCCACTTT.

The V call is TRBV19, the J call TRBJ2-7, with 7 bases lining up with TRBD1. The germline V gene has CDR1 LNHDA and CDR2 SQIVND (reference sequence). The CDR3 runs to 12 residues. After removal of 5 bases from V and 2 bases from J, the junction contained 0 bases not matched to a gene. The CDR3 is CASSDRAYEQYF. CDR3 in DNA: TGTGCCAGTAGTGACAGGGCCTACGAGCAGTACTTC.

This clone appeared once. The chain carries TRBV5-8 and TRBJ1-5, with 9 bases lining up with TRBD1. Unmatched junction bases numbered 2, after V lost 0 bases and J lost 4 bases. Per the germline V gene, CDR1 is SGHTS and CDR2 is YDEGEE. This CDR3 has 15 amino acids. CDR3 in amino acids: CASSLVTGGNQPQHF. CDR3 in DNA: TGTGCCAGCAGCTTGGTGACAGGGGGGAATCAGCCCCAGCATTTT. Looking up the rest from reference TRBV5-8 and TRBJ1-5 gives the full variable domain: EAGVTQSPTHLIKTRGQQATLRCSPISGHTSVYWYQQALGLGLQFLLWYDEGEERNRGNFPPRFSGRQFPNYSSELNVNALELEDSALYLCASSLVTGGNQPQHFGDGTRLSIL.

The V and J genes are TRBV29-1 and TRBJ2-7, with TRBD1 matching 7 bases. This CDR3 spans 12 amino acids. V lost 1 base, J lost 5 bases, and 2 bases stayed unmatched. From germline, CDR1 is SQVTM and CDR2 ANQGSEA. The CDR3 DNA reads TGCAGCGTTGAAGTTGACAGGGACGAGCAGTACTTC. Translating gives CSVEVDRDEQYF.

CDR3 DNA sequence: TGTGCAACCACGTATACAGCCTCCTCCTACGAGCAGTACTTC. This sequence encodes CATTYTASSYEQYF. The chain joins TRBV28 to TRBJ2-7; D ambiguous. CDR1 is MDHEN, CDR2 SYDVKM, per germline. The CDR3 contains 14 residues.

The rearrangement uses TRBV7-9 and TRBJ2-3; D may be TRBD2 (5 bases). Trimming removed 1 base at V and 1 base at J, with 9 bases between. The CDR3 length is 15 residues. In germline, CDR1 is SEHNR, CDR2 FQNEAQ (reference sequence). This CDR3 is CASSLEVSGTDTQYF. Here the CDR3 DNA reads TGTGCCAGCAGCTTAGAGGTTAGCGGCACAGATACGCAGTATTTT.

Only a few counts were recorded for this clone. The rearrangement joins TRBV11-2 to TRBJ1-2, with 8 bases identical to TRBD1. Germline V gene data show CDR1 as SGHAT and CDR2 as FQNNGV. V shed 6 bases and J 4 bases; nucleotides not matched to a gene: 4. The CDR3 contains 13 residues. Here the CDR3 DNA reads TGTGCCAGCAGACCCACAGGGGGCTATGGCTACACCTTC. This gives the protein CASRPTGGYGYTF.

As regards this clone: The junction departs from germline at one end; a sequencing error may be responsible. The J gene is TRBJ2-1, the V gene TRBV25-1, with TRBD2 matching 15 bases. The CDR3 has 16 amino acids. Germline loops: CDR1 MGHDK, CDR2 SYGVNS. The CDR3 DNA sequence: TGTGCCAGCAGTGAACCCGGACTAGCGGGAGGGCCGTCGAAGGTCTTC. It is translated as CASSEPGLAGGPSKVF.